The 31 T cell receptor beta chains in this list originate from one sample, sequenced in a study of shared clonotypes between healthy human individuals. Profiled with immunoSEQ multiplex PCR; TCRdb holds only in-frame clones, not every one. The sample holds hundreds of thousands of clones, around 90% seen once. Selected positively for CCR7 and CD45RO-negative, naive CD8 cells excluded terminally differentiated effector memory CD45RA+ cells. The sample was naive CD8+ T cells sorted from blood. The receptor set was obtained from a man aged 30 to 45 in good health.

This chain uses TRBV5-4 with TRBJ2-3, with TRBD2 matching over 7 bases. V gave up 4 bases and J gave up 4 bases; unmatched junction bases: 9. The CDR3 extends over 15 amino acids. In germline, CDR1 is SGHNT, CDR2 YYREEE (reference sequence). For the CDR3, the DNA is TGTGCCAGCAGCCGTGAGGGCGGGAGATCAGATACGCAGTATTTT. It codes for CASSREGGRSDTQYF.

V and J are TRBV5-1 and TRBJ1-1; D is perhaps TRBD1 (6 bases). The V end was cut by 6 bases, the J end by 6 bases, with 9 bases between. The CDR3 contains 11 residues. CDR1 and CDR2 from the germline V gene are SGHRS and YFSETQ. CDR3 sequence: CASTQGPEAFF. CDR3 DNA: TGCGCCAGCACACAGGGCCCTGAAGCTTTCTTT.

V gene TRBV19 combines with J gene TRBJ2-5; TRBD2 might be the D (5 bases). V was clipped by 7 bases and J by 0 bases, with 12 bases between them. Germline-derived CDR1 and CDR2 are LNHDA and SQIVND (reference sequence). The CDR3 runs 14 residues. The CDR3 DNA reads as TGTGCCAGTACATCTTGGGGAGACCAAGAGACCCAGTACTTC. Its translation is CASTSWGDQETQYF.

This clone was detected a few times. J is TRBJ2-5 and V is TRBV5-6, with TRBD2 matching over 12 bases. J was trimmed by 2 bases and V by 0 bases; bases with no gene match: 5. This CDR3 contains 17 residues. Germline assignment: CDR1 SGHDT and CDR2 YYEEEE. The CDR3 DNA reads as TGTGCCAGCAGCTTGGATTTTGGGACTAGCGGGCAAGAGACCCAGTACTTC. Protein product: CASSLDFGTSGQETQYF.

This clone occurred once. This sequence joins TRBV7-9 and TRBJ2-5; D tentatively fits TRBD1 or TRBD2 (5 bases each). Trimming pared 4 bases from V and 4 bases from J, leaving 16 bases between. Germline V lookup: CDR1 SEHNR, CDR2 FQNEAQ (reference sequence). This CDR3 region has 15 residues. The CDR3 sequence is CASSWSGTGRETQYF. In DNA, the CDR3 is TGTGCCAGCAGCTGGTCCGGGACGGGGAGAGAGACCCAGTACTTC.

Of note for this clone: Other nucleotide sequences from this sample produce the same CDR3. The rearrangement joins TRBV11-2 to TRBJ1-2; no clear D. This CDR3 is built from 12 residues. V was shortened by 5 bases and J by 5 bases, with 9 bases between the two germline ends. CDR1 is SGHAT, CDR2 FQNNGV, per germline. Written as DNA, the CDR3 is TGTGCCAGCAGCCTTGGAATTTATGGCTACACCTTC. This gives the protein CASSLGIYGYTF.

This sequence joins TRBV6-1 and TRBJ2-7; perhaps D is TRBD1 or TRBD2 (5 bases each). The CDR3 is made up of 15 amino acids. Germline V lookup: CDR1 MNHNS, CDR2 SASEGT. V lost 2 bases and J lost 0, with 11 bases in between. The CDR3 DNA sequence: TGTGCCAGCAGTGAAACAACCGGGACCTCCTACGAGCAGTACTTC. It specifies CASSETTGTSYEQYF.

V usage is TRBV27 and J usage is TRBJ1-3; the D is unclear. CDR1 is MNHEY, CDR2 SMNVEV, per germline (reference sequence). This CDR3 has 16 amino acids. The ends were cut back, 5 bases at V and 0 bases at J, with 14 bases in the middle. CDR3 coding DNA: TGTGCCAGCAGTCAATCATCTTCTCTCTCTGGAAACACCATATATTTT. Its protein product is CASSQSSSLSGNTIYF.

The CDR3 loop is CSVERGTGDPYEQYF. The CDR3, as DNA: TGCAGCGTTGAGCGCGGGACAGGGGACCCCTACGAGCAGTACTTC. The genes are TRBV29-1 and TRBJ2-5; TRBD1 matches 10 bases. The J call is uncertain, as TRBJ2-7 better fits the DNA end. This CDR3 contains 15 residues. Germline V gene data show CDR1 as SQVTM and CDR2 as ANQGSEA.

This sequence joins TRBV7-9 and TRBJ2-7; TRBD1 aligns across 7 bases. In germline, CDR1 is SEHNR, CDR2 FQNEAQ (reference sequence). Trimming took 5 bases from V and 6 from J; bases not matched to a gene: 1. This CDR3 is built from 11 residues. The CDR3: CASSGTAEQYF. In DNA, the CDR3 is TGTGCCAGCAGCGGGACAGCCGAGCAGTACTTC.

Of note for this clone: The same CDR3 can be traced to other DNA sequences in this sample. The chain links TRBV7-9 to TRBJ1-5; D call uncertain. The CDR3 loop spans 13 amino acids. Trimming took off 6 bases at V and 3 bases at J, with 9 bases between the two ends. CDR1 is SEHNR and CDR2 is FQNEAQ in the germline V gene (reference sequence). CDR3 DNA: TGTGCCAGCAGTCGACAATCCAATCAGCCCCAGCATTTT. This sequence encodes CASSRQSNQPQHF.

This sequence joins TRBV28 and TRBJ1-1; D gene ambiguous. V lost 1 base to trimming and J lost 1 base, with 7 bases between them. The CDR3 is 14 amino acids. In germline, CDR1 is MDHEN, CDR2 SYDVKM. The CDR3 spells CASSLYVGNTEAFF. The CDR3 DNA follows: TGTGCCAGCAGTTTATATGTGGGGAACACTGAAGCTTTCTTT.

The rearrangement links TRBV7-2 to TRBJ2-7; D unclear. The CDR3 contains 14 residues. Between the trimmed V and J ends, which lost 7 bases and 0 bases, there was a span of 13 bases. Germline values: CDR1 SGHTA, CDR2 FQGNSA. CDR3 loop: CASTVATGSYEQYF. In nucleotides, the CDR3 is TGTGCCAGCACCGTGGCGACGGGCTCCTACGAGCAGTACTTC.

This chain uses TRBV28 with TRBJ2-1; D is unresolved. Trimming took off 10 bases at V and 0 bases at J, with 13 bases between the two ends. This CDR3 spans 14 amino acids. Germline lookup yields CDR1 MDHEN and CDR2 SYDVKM. The CDR3 is CAMGGSSSYNEQFF. The CDR3 nucleotides are TGTGCCATGGGCGGCAGCAGCTCCTACAATGAGCAGTTCTTC.

The chain is built from TRBV18 and TRBJ2-3; D is possibly TRBD1 or TRBD2 (5 bases each). Trimming removed 0 bases at V and 2 bases at J, with 15 bases between. CDR1 KGHSH and CDR2 LQKENI come from the germline V gene. The CDR3 totals 17 residues. Here the CDR3 DNA reads TGTGCCAGCTCACCACCTCCCGGGACCAAAAACACAGATACGCAGTATTTT. It specifies CASSPPPGTKNTDTQYF.

A note on this clone: This sample also contains other DNA sequences that code for the same CDR3. The chain recombines TRBV13 with TRBJ1-5; 7 bases match TRBD1. Germline-derived CDR1 and CDR2 are PRHDT and FYEKMQ (reference sequence). Trimming took 0 bases from V and 4 from J; bases not matched to a gene: 0. This CDR3 has 14 residues. CDR3 nucleotide sequence: TGTGCCAGCAGCTTAGGACAGGGGAATCAGCCCCAGCATTTT. Translation gives CASSLGQGNQPQHF.

The chain combines TRBV28 with TRBJ2-3; a possible D gene is TRBD2 (7 bases). Germline values: CDR1 MDHEN, CDR2 SYDVKM. The ends were cut back, 5 bases at V and 1 base at J, with 13 bases in the middle. This CDR3 region has 15 residues. CDR3 nucleotide sequence: TGTGCCAGCAGTCTCGGGGGGCGCCGCACAGATACGCAGTATTTT. Translating gives CASSLGGRRTDTQYF.

Only a few counts were recorded for this clone. The rearrangement joins TRBV4-1 to TRBJ2-3; D is possibly TRBD1 or TRBD2 (6 bases each). Between the trimmed V and J ends, which lost 3 bases and 4 bases, there was a span of 14 bases. From germline, CDR1 is MGHRA and CDR2 YSYEKL. The CDR3 length is 15 residues. The CDR3 DNA reads as TGCGCCAGCAGCCAGTCTTGGGGGGCTGCAGATACGCAGTATTTT. It encodes CASSQSWGAADTQYF.

The chain couples TRBV11-2 to TRBJ1-5; D unresolved. CDR1 is SGHAT and CDR2 is FQNNGV in the germline V gene. This CDR3 contains 15 residues. Trimming shortened V by 3 bases and J by 1 base, and 10 bases separated the two germline ends. The CDR3 coding sequence is TGTGCCAGCAGCTTGGATACGGGGAGCAATCAGCCCCAGCATTTT. This codes for CASSLDTGSNQPQHF.

The rearrangement links TRBV11-3 to TRBJ2-7; 10 nucleotides align to TRBD2. In germline, CDR1 is SGHNT, CDR2 YENEEA. This CDR3 is 17 amino acids long. The junction had 17 bases not matched to a gene; V was cut back by 5 bases and J by 7 bases. The CDR3 loop reads CASSPTFPSGGLDEQYF. In nucleotides, the CDR3 is TGTGCCAGCAGCCCAACTTTCCCTAGCGGGGGCCTTGATGAGCAGTACTTC.

The chain's CDR3 is CATSGTKTSAYNEQFF. The CDR3 DNA reads as TGTGCCACCAGCGGAACAAAGACTAGCGCCTACAATGAGCAGTTCTTC. The rearrangement joins TRBV15 to TRBJ2-1, with 8 positions matching TRBD2. CDR3 length: 16 residues. CDR1 is LNHNV and CDR2 is YYDKDF in the germline V gene (reference sequence). The V segment lost 5 bases and the J segment 2 bases; nucleotides outside the gene matches: 8.

This chain connects TRBV5-4 to TRBJ1-2; D is undetermined. The CDR3 has 14 residues. Germline CDR1 and CDR2: SGHNT and YYREEE (reference sequence). V lost 6 bases and J lost 1, with 13 bases in between. The CDR3 DNA is TGTGCCAGCACCCCGACGGGAGTTAACTATGGCTACACCTTC. Translated: CASTPTGVNYGYTF.

The chain employs TRBV5-1 and TRBJ1-2; 9 bases are a match to TRBD1. Germline V CDR1 and CDR2: SGHRS, YFSETQ. V lost 3 bases and J lost 6; bases outside the gene matches: 18. The CDR3 is made up of 18 amino acids. CDR3 coding DNA: TGCGCCAGCAGCTCCCGTGCGGGACAGGGTAGGCCCGGTGATGGCTACACCTTC. Translation gives CASSSRAGQGRPGDGYTF.

This clone was observed a single time. V gene TRBV9 combines with J gene TRBJ2-5; D unresolved. V was trimmed by 0 bases and J by 7 bases, leaving 13 bases between them. CDR3 length equals 14 residues. Germline V lookup: CDR1 SGDLS, CDR2 YYNGEE. The CDR3 region is CASSVGNIEGTQYF. CDR3 in DNA: TGTGCCAGCAGCGTAGGTAACATTGAAGGGACCCAGTACTTC.

The chain employs TRBV11-2 and TRBJ2-2, with 11 bases that match TRBD2. CDR3 size: 15 residues. The germline V gene encodes CDR1 SGHAT and CDR2 FQNNGV. V lost 4 bases to trimming and J lost 6 bases; unmatched junction nucleotides: 4. The CDR3 region has the DNA TGTGCCAGCAGCTACGGGACTAGCGGACCCGGGGAGCTGTTTTTT. It yields the protein CASSYGTSGPGELFF.

The chain carries TRBV6-4 and TRBJ2-2; TRBD1 might be the D (6 bases). The V and J ends lost 2 bases and 8 bases respectively, with 12 bases between them. The CDR3 runs to 14 residues. The germline V gene has CDR1 MRHNA and CDR2 SNTAGT. CDR3 protein: CASSDGLQGGELFF. In DNA form, the CDR3 reads TGTGCCAGCAGTGACGGCTTACAGGGAGGGGAGCTGTTTTTT.

The CDR3 protein is CASLDRVHTEAFF. CDR3 sequence (DNA): TGTGCCAGTTTGGACAGGGTGCACACTGAAGCTTTCTTT. The chain carries TRBV11-2 and TRBJ1-1, with 8 bases lining up with TRBD1. CDR3 length: 13 residues. The germline V gene has CDR1 SGHAT and CDR2 FQNNGV. Losses at the gene ends were 9 bases for V and 3 bases for J; bases not matched to a gene: 6. Full variable domain (outside the CDR3, taken from reference TRBV11-2 and TRBJ1-1): EAGVAQSPRYKIIEKRQSVAFWCNPISGHATLYWYQQILGQGPKLLIQFQNNGVVDDSQLPKDRFSAERLKGVDSTLKIQPAKLEDSAVYLCASLDRVHTEAFFGQGTRLTVV.

With respect to this clone: Other DNA sequences in the same sample also yield this CDR3. Here the CDR3 DNA reads TGTGCCAGCAGCCCCGGGGGGGGTCCCTACGAGCAGTACTTC. Its translation: CASSPGGGPYEQYF. V gene TRBV7-9 combines with J gene TRBJ2-7, with TRBD2 matching 8 bases. The CDR3 has 14 residues. CDR1 SEHNR and CDR2 FQNEAQ come from the germline V gene (reference sequence). V lost 5 bases to trimming and J lost 2 bases; unmatched junction nucleotides: 5.

The chain carries TRBV2 and TRBJ2-2; 7 nucleotides match TRBD2. CDR3 size: 14 residues. Germline values: CDR1 SNHLY, CDR2 FYNNEI. Trimming took 4 bases from V and 5 from J; bases not matched to a gene: 4. CDR3 loop: CASSVDGGTGELFF. CDR3 nucleotide sequence: TGTGCCAGCAGTGTCGACGGGGGGACCGGGGAGCTGTTTTTT.

V and J are TRBV29-1 and TRBJ1-2; D possibly corresponds to TRBD1 (6 bases). The V gene lost 5 bases and the J gene lost 3 bases, with 16 bases spanning the gap. Germline loops: CDR1 SQVTM, CDR2 ANQGSEA. The CDR3 is 14 amino acids. The CDR3 loop reads CSVQGHKGDYGYTF. CDR3 bases: TGCAGCGTTCAGGGGCACAAAGGCGACTATGGCTACACCTTC. Full variable domain (missing parts from reference TRBV29-1 and TRBJ1-2): SAVISQKPSRDICQRGTSLTIQCQVDSQVTMMFWYRQQPGQSLTLIATANQGSEATYESGFVIDKFPISRPNLTFSTLTVSNMSPEDSSIYLCSVQGHKGDYGYTFGSGTRLTVV.

The gene calls are TRBV7-6 and TRBJ2-7, with TRBD2 matching 7 bases. CDR3 length equals 15 residues. Trimming cost V 1 base and J 6 bases; bases outside gene matches: 9. The V gene's germline CDR1 is SGHVS and CDR2 FNYEAQ. The CDR3 region is CASSLVSRELSEQYF. The CDR3 DNA is TGTGCCAGCAGCTTAGTCTCGCGGGAGCTTTCCGAGCAGTACTTC.